A selection of T cell receptor beta chains follows, all from one sample in a study of T-cell memory formation after mild COVID-19. TCRdb re-analysed the 5' RACE reads in MiXCR, keeping a single row per CDR3 protein. Of 450,000 to 650,000 distinct CDR3 sequences listed, about 20% were seen once; the top ten hold approximately 12%. Specimen: PBMCs or a T cell subset sorted from them (not recorded which). Receptors were obtained from an adult woman who had mild COVID-19 (a few samples of this study predate the infection). Cell type and time point are not known. Each CDR3 is given with its conserved first and last residue. Fields, in order: J gene, clone size, V gene, D gene, CDR3 protein, CDR3 DNA. D genes are given only for firm matches. The size entry is marked missing in some rows and otherwise reads once, few, many or a size class.

>TRBJ2-4|few|TRBV18|.
CASSPPGEAKNIQYF
TGTGCCAGCTCACCACCCGGGGAAGCCAAAAACATTCAGTACTTC
>TRBJ1-6|.|TRBV9|.
CASSEGSSRYNSPLHF
TGTGCCAGCAGCGAGGGGTCCAGCCGTTATAATTCACCCCTCCACTTT
>TRBJ2-1|few|TRBV7-9|TRBD2
CASSSLAGVEQFF
TGTGCCAGCAGCTCCTTAGCGGGAGTGGAGCAGTTCTTC
>TRBJ1-6|.|TRBV20-1|TRBD1
CSARGGTGTSPLHF
TGCAGTGCTAGGGGCGGGACAGGGACCTCACCCCTCCACTTT
>TRBJ1-2|.|TRBV2|.
CASSHPTQPGRRGYTF
TGTGCCAGCAGCCACCCGACCCAACCAGGCCGTCGGGGCTACACCTTC
>TRBJ1-4|few|TRBV7-9|TRBD1
CASSVDREYEKLFF
TGTGCCAGCAGCGTCGACAGGGAGTATGAAAAACTGTTTTTT
>TRBJ2-1|.|TRBV19|TRBD1
CASSWYRGTYNEQFF
TGTGCCAGTAGCTGGTACAGGGGCACCTACAATGAGCAGTTCTTC
>TRBJ1-1|.|TRBV18|TRBD1
CASSPFTGDTEAFF
TGTGCCAGCTCCCCTTTCACAGGGGACACTGAAGCTTTCTTT
>TRBJ2-4|few|TRBV2|TRBD2
CASSSDAGGRTKNIQYF
TGTGCCAGCTCCTCGGACGCGGGGGGACGAACCAAAAACATTCAGTACTTC
>TRBJ2-2|few|TRBV9|TRBD1
CASRTGTGGFGELFF
TGTGCCAGCAGGACCGGGACAGGGGGCTTCGGGGAGCTGTTTTTT
>TRBJ2-1|few|TRBV6-5|.
CASSNSGALEQFF
TGTGCCAGCAGTAATTCAGGGGCCCTAGAGCAGTTCTTC
>TRBJ1-5|.|TRBV12-3/TRBV12-4|.
CASSFGQMDEPQHF
TGTGCCAGCAGTTTCGGACAGATGGACGAGCCCCAGCATTTT
>TRBJ2-1|few|TRBV7-8|TRBD2
CASSLAPGARLAAGNEQFF
TGTGCCAGCAGCTTAGCCCCGGGAGCTAGACTAGCGGCGGGGAATGAGCAGTTCTTC
>TRBJ1-5|few|TRBV7-8|.
CASSLVTTGSNNQPQHF
TGTGCCAGCAGCTTAGTAACTACAGGGAGCAATAATCAGCCCCAGCATTTT
>TRBJ2-2|.|TRBV24-1|TRBD1
CATSDAEDRDTGELFF
TGTGCCACCAGTGACGCCGAAGACAGGGACACCGGGGAGCTGTTTTTT
>TRBJ1-2|.|TRBV10-3|.
CAIRDLKADIASGYTF
TGTGCCATCAGGGACTTAAAGGCCGACATTGCCTCCGGCTACACCTTC
>TRBJ2-2|many|TRBV12-3/TRBV12-4|.
CASSLAGNINTGELFF
TGTGCCAGCAGTTTGGCCGGGAACATTAACACCGGGGAGCTGTTTTTT
>TRBJ2-5|.|TRBV11-2|.
CASSLEGGFQETQYF
TGTGCCAGCAGCTTGGAGGGGGGATTCCAAGAGACCCAGTACTTC